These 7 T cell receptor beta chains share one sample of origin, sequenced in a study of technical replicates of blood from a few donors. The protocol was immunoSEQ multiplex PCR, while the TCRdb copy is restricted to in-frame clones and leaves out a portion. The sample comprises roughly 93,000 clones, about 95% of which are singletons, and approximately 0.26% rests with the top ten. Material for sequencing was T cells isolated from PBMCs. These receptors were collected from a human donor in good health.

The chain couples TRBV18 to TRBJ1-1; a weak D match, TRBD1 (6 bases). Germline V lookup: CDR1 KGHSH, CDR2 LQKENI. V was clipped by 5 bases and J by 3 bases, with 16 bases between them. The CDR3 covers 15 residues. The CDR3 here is CASSLLQGLDTEAFF. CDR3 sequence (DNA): TGTGCCAGCTCATTACTGCAGGGGTTAGACACTGAAGCTTTCTTT.

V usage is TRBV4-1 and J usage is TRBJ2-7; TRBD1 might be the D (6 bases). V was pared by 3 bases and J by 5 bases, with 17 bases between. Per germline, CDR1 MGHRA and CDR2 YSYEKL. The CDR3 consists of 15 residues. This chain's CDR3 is CASSHPPSGVHEQYF. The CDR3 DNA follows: TGCGCCAGCAGCCATCCTCCGTCAGGGGTCCACGAGCAGTACTTC.

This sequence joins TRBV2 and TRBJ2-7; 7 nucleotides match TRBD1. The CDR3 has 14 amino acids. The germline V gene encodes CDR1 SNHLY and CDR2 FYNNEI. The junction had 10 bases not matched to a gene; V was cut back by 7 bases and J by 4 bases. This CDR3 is CASNQQGILYEQYF. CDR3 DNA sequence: TGTGCCAGCAACCAACAGGGGATCCTATACGAGCAGTACTTC.

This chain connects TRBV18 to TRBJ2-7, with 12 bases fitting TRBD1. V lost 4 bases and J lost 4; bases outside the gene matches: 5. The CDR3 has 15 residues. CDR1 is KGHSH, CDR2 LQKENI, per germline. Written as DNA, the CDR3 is TGTGCCAGCTCACTCCCGGGACAGGGGGCTTACGAGCAGTACTTC. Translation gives CASSLPGQGAYEQYF.

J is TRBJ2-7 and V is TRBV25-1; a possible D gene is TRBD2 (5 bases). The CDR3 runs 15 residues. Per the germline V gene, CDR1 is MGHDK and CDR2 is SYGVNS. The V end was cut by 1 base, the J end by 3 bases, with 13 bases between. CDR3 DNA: TGTGCCAGCAGTGAATCTGGAGGCCCACACTACGAGCAGTACTTC. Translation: CASSESGGPHYEQYF.

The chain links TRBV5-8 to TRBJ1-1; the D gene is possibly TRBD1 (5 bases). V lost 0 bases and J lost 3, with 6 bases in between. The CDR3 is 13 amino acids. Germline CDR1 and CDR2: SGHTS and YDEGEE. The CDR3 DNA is TGTGCCAGCAGCTTGGCAGGGTACACTGAAGCTTTCTTT. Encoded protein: CASSLAGYTEAFF. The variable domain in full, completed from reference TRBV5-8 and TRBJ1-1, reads EAGVTQSPTHLIKTRGQQATLRCSPISGHTSVYWYQQALGLGLQFLLWYDEGEERNRGNFPPRFSGRQFPNYSSELNVNALELEDSALYLCASSLAGYTEAFFGQGTRLTVV.

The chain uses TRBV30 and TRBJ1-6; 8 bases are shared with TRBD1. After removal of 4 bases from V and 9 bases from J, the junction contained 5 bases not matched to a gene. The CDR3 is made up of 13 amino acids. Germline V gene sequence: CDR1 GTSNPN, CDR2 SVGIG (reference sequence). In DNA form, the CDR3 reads TGTGCCTGGACCTCGGGACAGGCTTCACCCCTCCACTTT. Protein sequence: CAWTSGQASPLHF.